A single sample gave rise to the 23 T cell receptor beta chains below, sequenced in a study of Ad26.COV2.S vaccination and SARS-CoV-2 variants. Treatment noted: over 15 received Ad26.COV2.S at low or high dose, single or two shots; about five received placebo; per-sample allocation not given. Sampling was performed 63 days after the first vaccine or placebo injection. Method: immunoSEQ multiplex PCR; TCRdb's copy keeps in-frame clones and lacks some. The table includes 350,000 to 450,000 clones, approximately 83% detected once. The sample was peripheral blood, taken in a trial of Ad26.COV2.S vaccine versus placebo. The receptors were gathered from a person aged 18-60 years who received the Ad26.COV2.S COVID-19 vaccine or a placebo.

This rearrangement joins TRBV5-6 to TRBJ1-4, with D possibly TRBD1 on 5 matching bases. V lost 2 bases and J 5 bases, leaving 10 bases between the germline ends. There are 14 residues in the CDR3. Per germline, CDR1 SGHDT and CDR2 YYEEEE. CDR3 sequence: CASSFREGNEKLFF. CDR3 nucleotides: TGTGCCAGCAGCTTCAGAGAGGGGAATGAAAAACTGTTTTTT. The whole variable domain, remainder taken from reference TRBV5-6 and TRBJ1-4, is DAGVTQSPTHLIKTRGQQVTLRCSPKSGHDTVSWYQQALGQGPQFIFQYYEEEERQRGNFPDRFSGHQFPNYSSELNVNALLLGDSALYLCASSFREGNEKLFFGSGTQLSVL.

The genes are TRBV1 and TRBJ2-7; no check of the table's D call, TRBD2, against the DNA was made. TRBV1 is a documented pseudogene. There are 14 residues in the CDR3. CDR3 sequence: CTSSRRLPRDEQYF. In DNA form, the CDR3 reads TGCACCAGCAGCCGTAGACTGCCCCGGGACGAGCAGTACTTC.

V and J are TRBV27 and TRBJ1-4; 7 bases match TRBD1. V shed 6 bases, J shed 5 bases, and the junction held 3 bases outside the gene matches. The CDR3 sequence is 13 residues long. Germline CDR1 reads MNHEY; CDR2 reads SMNVEV (reference sequence). CDR3 amino acids: CASRRTGNEKLFF. DNA for the CDR3: TGTGCCAGCAGGAGGACAGGCAATGAAAAACTGTTTTTT.

The gene calls are TRBV6-2 or TRBV6-3 and TRBJ1-1; D is unclear. Trimming pared 4 bases from V and 5 bases from J, leaving 11 bases between. Per the germline V gene, CDR1 is MNHEY and CDR2 is SVGEGT. The CDR3 runs to 13 residues. CDR3 bases: TGTGCCAGCAGTTTAGCGGCTTTGACTGAAGCTTTCTTT. It specifies CASSLAALTEAFF.

The chain has TRBV5-1 and TRBJ2-3, with TRBD2 identical over 7 bases. Per germline, CDR1 SGHRS and CDR2 YFSETQ. This CDR3 spans 15 amino acids. V gave up 2 bases and J gave up 2 bases; unmatched junction bases: 5. DNA of the CDR3: TGCGCCAGCAGCTTTGGGCGGGGGTACACAGATACGCAGTATTTT. Its protein product is CASSFGRGYTDTQYF. Drawing the rest from reference TRBV5-1 and TRBJ2-3, the complete variable domain is KAGVTQTPRYLIKTRGQQVTLSCSPISGHRSVSWYQQTPGQGLQFLFEYFSETQRNKGNFPGRFSGRQFSNSRSEMNVSTLELGDSALYLCASSFGRGYTDTQYFGPGTRLTVL.

The chain has TRBV6-5 and TRBJ1-2; 7 positions match TRBD1. Germline CDR1 and CDR2: MNHEY and SVGAGI. There are 13 residues in the CDR3. V gave up 1 base and J gave up 8 bases; unmatched junction bases: 4. CDR3 amino acids: CASSYFPGGGYTF. The CDR3 DNA reads as TGTGCCAGCAGTTACTTCCCAGGGGGGGGCTACACCTTC.

CDR3 sequence reads: CASTMGLAGYNEQFF. The DNA of the CDR3 is TGCGCCAGCACGATGGGCCTCGCGGGGTACAATGAGCAGTTCTTC. The chain links TRBV5-1 to TRBJ2-1, with D possibly TRBD2 on 6 matching bases. V lost 6 bases to trimming and J lost 4 bases, with 17 bases between them. The CDR3 has 15 residues. The germline CDR1 and CDR2 sequences are SGHRS and YFSETQ.

This sequence joins TRBV5-1 and TRBJ2-7; TRBD2 is a possible D gene (5 bases). Trimming cost V 3 bases and J 7 bases, with 14 bases left between them. The CDR3 contains 13 residues. Per the germline V gene, CDR1 is SGHRS and CDR2 is YFSETQ. The DNA of the CDR3 is TGCGCCAGCAGCTCCTTAGTGGCGGGTGAGCAGTACTTC. Residues: CASSSLVAGEQYF.

The chain is built from TRBV4-3 and TRBJ1-2; a possible D gene is TRBD1 (5 bases). Germline values: CDR1 LGHNA, CDR2 YSLEER. This CDR3 comprises 15 residues. V was shortened by 0 bases and J by 3 bases, with 11 bases between the two germline ends. This CDR3 reads CASSQEGHSDYGYTF. In DNA, the CDR3 is TGCGCCAGCAGCCAAGAAGGACATTCAGACTATGGCTACACCTTC.

The chain recombines TRBV6-6 with TRBJ2-1, with D uncertain. Germline assignment: CDR1 MNHNY and CDR2 SVGAGI (reference sequence). CDR3 length equals 13 residues. V lost 5 bases, J lost 4 bases, and 9 bases lay in between. The CDR3 DNA reads as TGTGCCAGCAGTCCTTCCCAATACAATGAGCAGTTCTTC. Protein sequence: CASSPSQYNEQFF.

The chain uses TRBV4-2 and TRBJ2-4, with 7 bases matching TRBD2. Germline V CDR1 and CDR2: LGHNA, YNFKEQ. CDR3 length: 16 amino acids. Trimming removed 0 bases from V and 4 bases from J; junction bases left unmatched: 6. CDR3 sequence reads: CASSQDAERGKNIQYF. CDR3 nucleotides: TGTGCCAGCAGCCAAGATGCGGAGCGGGGTAAAAACATTCAGTACTTC.

V and J are TRBV12-3 or TRBV12-4 and TRBJ1-1; D remains ambiguous. V lost 3 bases and J 11 bases, leaving 10 bases between the germline ends. The CDR3 has 11 amino acids. CDR3 region: CASSFGREAFF. The CDR3 DNA sequence: TGTGCCAGCAGTTTCGGAAGGGAGGCTTTCTTT.

This chain connects TRBV7-9 to TRBJ2-7; 8 bases are a match to TRBD2. V was pared by 0 bases and J by 7 bases, with 8 bases of the junction left unmatched. Germline CDR1 reads SEHNR; CDR2 reads FQNEAQ (reference sequence). The CDR3 length is 15 residues. The CDR3 DNA is TGTGCCAGCAGCTTAGCGTCGGATACGGGAGGGGAGCAGTACTTC. Translating it yields CASSLASDTGGEQYF.

This clone was observed a few times. The J gene is TRBJ2-5, the V gene TRBV18; D is possibly TRBD2 (6 bases). Trimming removed 4 bases at V and 0 bases at J, with 6 bases between. Looked up from germline, CDR1 is KGHSH and CDR2 is LQKENI. The CDR3 loop spans 13 amino acids. CDR3 sequence reads: CASSRGDQETQYF. CDR3 in DNA: TGTGCCAGCTCACGGGGGGACCAAGAGACCCAGTACTTC.

The rearrangement uses TRBV6-5 and TRBJ2-7; 8 bases fit TRBD1. Germline lookup yields CDR1 MNHEY and CDR2 SVGAGI. V trimming: 6 bases; J trimming: 12 bases; junction bases outside the gene matches: 10. The CDR3 covers 12 residues. The CDR3 sequence is CASSSTTGGRYF. In DNA, the CDR3 is TGTGCCAGCAGCTCTACCACAGGGGGTCGGTACTTC.

The chain couples TRBV9 to TRBJ1-2; D gene ambiguous. V lost 0 bases to trimming and J lost 0 bases, with 12 bases between them. The CDR3 totals 16 residues. Germline assignment: CDR1 SGDLS and CDR2 YYNGEE. The CDR3 region is CASSVGGSHSNYGYTF. CDR3 DNA: TGTGCCAGCAGCGTAGGTGGCAGCCACTCTAACTATGGCTACACCTTC.

In its sample, this clone was seen a few times. The V gene is TRBV3-1 (or the pseudogene TRBV3-2), the J gene TRBJ1-2, with a weak D call TRBD1 (5 bases). The ends were cut back, 1 base at V and 5 bases at J, with 14 bases in the middle. CDR3 size: 15 residues. The germline gives CDR1 LGHDT, CDR2 YNNKEL (reference sequence). This chain's CDR3 is CASSQGAGHRYGYTF. The CDR3 DNA follows: TGTGCCAGCAGCCAAGGGGCAGGGCATAGGTATGGCTACACCTTC.

This rearrangement joins TRBV5-4 to TRBJ2-1; 11 bases map to TRBD2. After removal of 2 bases from V and 8 bases from J, the junction contained 9 bases not matched to a gene. CDR3 size: 16 residues. In germline, CDR1 is SGHNT, CDR2 YYREEE (reference sequence). CDR3 in amino acids: CASSLISGGAGDEQFF. The CDR3 DNA reads as TGTGCCAGCAGCTTAATTAGCGGGGGGGCCGGCGATGAGCAGTTCTTC.

The chain carries TRBV7-8 and TRBJ2-5; D is possibly TRBD1 (5 bases). CDR1 and CDR2 (germline): SGHVS, FQNEAQ. CDR3 size: 14 residues. V dropped 2 bases and J dropped 6 bases, with 13 bases sitting between them. The CDR3 here is CASSLTRRVKTQYF. The CDR3 DNA sequence: TGTGCCAGCAGCTTAACCCGCAGGGTGAAGACCCAGTACTTC.

V gene TRBV30 combines with J gene TRBJ2-5; possibly TRBD1 or TRBD2 for D (5 bases each). V was trimmed by 0 bases and J by 4 bases, leaving 15 bases between them. CDR1 and CDR2 (germline): GTSNPN, SVGIG (reference sequence). CDR3 size: 15 residues. The CDR3 sequence: CAWSVEGTRGETQYF. The CDR3 bases are TGTGCCTGGAGTGTAGAAGGGACGAGGGGAGAGACCCAGTACTTC.

V gene TRBV18 combines with J gene TRBJ2-3; 7 bases are a match to TRBD2. Germline V gene data show CDR1 as KGHSH and CDR2 as LQKENI. The J segment lost 4 bases and the V segment lost 1 base, leaving 11 bases of the junction unmatched. This CDR3 has 17 amino acids. The CDR3 here is CASSPRGRGSYADTQYF. In DNA, the CDR3 is TGTGCCAGCTCACCACGCGGGAGAGGTAGTTATGCAGATACGCAGTATTTT.

The CDR3 nucleotides are TGTGCCGGACCGGGCTTCACAGATACGCAGTATTTT. Translating it yields CAGPGFTDTQYF. The genes are TRBV7-9 and TRBJ2-3; no clear D. Trimming pared 11 bases from V and 2 bases from J, leaving 11 bases between. The CDR3 consists of 12 residues. Germline V CDR1 and CDR2: SEHNR, FQNEAQ (reference sequence).

CDR3 sequence: CATSRVAFPPLHF. For the CDR3, the DNA is TGTGCCACCAGCAGAGTGGCTTTTCCACCCCTCCACTTT. This chain links TRBV15 with TRBJ1-6; D is uncertain. Germline V gives CDR1 LNHNV, CDR2 YYDKDF (reference sequence). The CDR3 runs 13 residues. V was clipped by 1 base and J by 11 bases, with 9 bases between them. The entire variable domain, with the rest obtained from reference TRBV15 and TRBJ1-6, is as follows: DAMVIQNPRYQVTQFGKPVTLSCSQTLNHNVMYWYQQKSSQAPKLLFHYYDKDFNNEADTPDNFQSRRPNTSFCFLDIRSPGLGDTAMYLCATSRVAFPPLHFGNGTRLTVT.